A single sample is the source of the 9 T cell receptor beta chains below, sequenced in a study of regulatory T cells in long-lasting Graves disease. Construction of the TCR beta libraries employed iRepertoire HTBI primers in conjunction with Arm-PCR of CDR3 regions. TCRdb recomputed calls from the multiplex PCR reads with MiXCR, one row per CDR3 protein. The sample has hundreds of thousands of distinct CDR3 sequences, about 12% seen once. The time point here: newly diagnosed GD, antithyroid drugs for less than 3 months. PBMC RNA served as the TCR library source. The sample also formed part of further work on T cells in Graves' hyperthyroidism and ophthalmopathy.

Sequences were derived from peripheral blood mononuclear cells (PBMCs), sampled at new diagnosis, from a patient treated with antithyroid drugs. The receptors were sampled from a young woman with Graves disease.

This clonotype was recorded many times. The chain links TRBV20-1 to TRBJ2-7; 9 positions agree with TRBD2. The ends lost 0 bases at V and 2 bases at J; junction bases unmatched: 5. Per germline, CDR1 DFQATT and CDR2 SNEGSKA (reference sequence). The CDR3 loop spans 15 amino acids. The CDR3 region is CSARDLAGTAYEQYF. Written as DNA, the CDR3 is TGCAGTGCTAGAGATCTAGCGGGGACTGCCTACGAGCAGTACTTC.

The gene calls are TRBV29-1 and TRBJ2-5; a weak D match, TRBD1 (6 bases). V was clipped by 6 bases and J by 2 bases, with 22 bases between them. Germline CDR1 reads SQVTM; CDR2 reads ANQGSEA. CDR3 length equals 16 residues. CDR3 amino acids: CSVYLLGQRVQETQYF. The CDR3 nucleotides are TGCAGCGTCTATCTTCTAGGACAGAGGGTTCAAGAGACCCAGTACTTC. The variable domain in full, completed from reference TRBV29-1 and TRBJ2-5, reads SAVISQKPSRDICQRGTSLTIQCQVDSQVTMMFWYRQQPGQSLTLIATANQGSEATYESGFVIDKFPISRPNLTFSTLTVSNMSPEDSSIYLCSVYLLGQRVQETQYFGPGTRLLVL.

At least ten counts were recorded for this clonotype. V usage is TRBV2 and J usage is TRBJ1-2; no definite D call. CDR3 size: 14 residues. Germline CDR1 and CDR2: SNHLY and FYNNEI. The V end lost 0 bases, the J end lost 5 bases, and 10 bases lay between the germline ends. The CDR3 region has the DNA TGTGCCAGCAGTGAAGCAGGCAGTCTGTATGGCTACACCTTC. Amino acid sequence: CASSEAGSLYGYTF.

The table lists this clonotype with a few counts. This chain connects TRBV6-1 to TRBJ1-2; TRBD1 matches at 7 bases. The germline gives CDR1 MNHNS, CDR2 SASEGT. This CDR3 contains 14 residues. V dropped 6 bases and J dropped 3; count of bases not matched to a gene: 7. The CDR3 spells CASRRQGPHYGYTF. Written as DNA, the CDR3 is TGTGCCAGCAGAAGACAGGGCCCCCACTATGGCTACACCTTC.

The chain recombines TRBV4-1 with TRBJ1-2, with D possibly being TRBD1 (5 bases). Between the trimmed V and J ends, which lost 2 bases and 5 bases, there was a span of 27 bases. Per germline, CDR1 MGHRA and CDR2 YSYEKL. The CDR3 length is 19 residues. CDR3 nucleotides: TGCGCCAGCAGCCAATCGCCGGTGGGACGCCAGGACTCTTTTTATGGCTACACCTTC. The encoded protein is CASSQSPVGRQDSFYGYTF.

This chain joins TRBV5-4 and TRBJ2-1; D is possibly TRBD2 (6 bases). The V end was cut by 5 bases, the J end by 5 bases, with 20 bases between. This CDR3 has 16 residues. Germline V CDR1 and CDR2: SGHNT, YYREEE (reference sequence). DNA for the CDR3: TGTGCCAGCAGTCAAGGAAGCAGGGCTAGCGACAATGAGCAGTTCTTC. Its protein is CASSQGSRASDNEQFF.

DNA of the CDR3: TGTGCCACCGAGGGGGCCGCCCAAAAACTGTTTTTT. This codes for CATEGAAQKLFF. This chain connects TRBV7-9 to TRBJ1-4, with 7 bases matching TRBD1. This CDR3 comprises 12 residues. Germline CDR1 is SEHNR and CDR2 is FQNEAQ (reference sequence). With 10 bases clipped from V and 9 bases from J, the junction kept 8 bases outside the gene matches.

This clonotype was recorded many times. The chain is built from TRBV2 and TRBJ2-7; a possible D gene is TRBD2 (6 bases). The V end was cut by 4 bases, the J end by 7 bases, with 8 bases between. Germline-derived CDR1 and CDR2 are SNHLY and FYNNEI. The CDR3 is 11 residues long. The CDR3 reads CASSAGVEQYF. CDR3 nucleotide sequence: TGTGCCAGCAGTGCGGGGGTTGAGCAGTACTTC.

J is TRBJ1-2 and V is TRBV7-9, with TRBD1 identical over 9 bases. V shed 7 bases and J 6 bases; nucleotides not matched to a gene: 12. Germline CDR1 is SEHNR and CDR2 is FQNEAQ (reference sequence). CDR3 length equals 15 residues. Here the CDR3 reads CASIARDRVVHGYTF. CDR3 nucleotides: TGTGCCAGCATCGCCCGGGACAGGGTAGTCCATGGCTACACCTTC.